This TCR beta chain comes out of a study of shared clonotypes between healthy human individuals. This table comes from immunoSEQ multiplex PCR, and its TCRdb copy is limited to in-frame clones, with some not included. The table records roughly 1 million clones, 75% to 85% of them present only once. There are 10 residues in the CDR3. Input material: memory CD4+ T cells from PBMCs. Stated subset: CD45RA-negative fraction. The V call is TRBV21-1, the J call TRBJ2-1. TRBV21-1 represents a pseudogene. This sequence originates from a man aged 18 to 35 in good health. Some clones in this sample may be carry-over from other donors' samples. The CDR3 nucleotides read TGTGCCAGCCGGGCGGATGAGCAGTTCTTC. Its protein is CASRADEQFF.